These T cell receptor beta chains were read from a single sample in a study of blood T cell repertoires in COVID-19. The method was immunoSEQ multiplex PCR; TCRdb's version includes in-frame clones alone and lacks a portion of them. This sample has 150,000 or so clones, with roughly 78% found just once. Specimen: peripheral blood. The receptors stem from a woman aged 60-75 years with COVID-19, enrolled during active disease. The CDR3 runs from the conserved cysteine through the conserved F or W. Each record gives: V gene, clone size, J gene, D gene, CDR3 protein, CDR3 DNA. D genes are given only for firm matches. The size of a clone is reported for some rows only, either as once, few or many, or as a class for expanded clones.

TRBV18	.	TRBJ2-6	.	CASSSPGLRSGANVLTF	TGTGCCAGCTCATCGCCGGGACTCAGGTCTGGGGCCAACGTCCTGACTTTC
TRBV18	few	TRBJ1-2	TRBD1	CASSATGGRYGYTF	TGTGCCAGCTCCGCGACAGGGGGAAGGTATGGCTACACCTTC
TRBV18	.	TRBJ2-7	TRBD1	CASSPSTGAIYEQYF	TGTGCCAGCTCACCCTCGACAGGGGCGATCTACGAGCAGTACTTC
TRBV11-2	.	TRBJ2-5	.	CASSSPRQHQETQYF	TGTGCCAGCAGCTCCCCCCGACAGCATCAAGAGACCCAGTACTTC
TRBV28	.	TRBJ2-7	.	CASSFLSRLATSYEQYF	TGTGCCAGCAGTTTCCTAAGTAGACTCGCAACCTCCTACGAGCAGTACTTC
TRBV19	.	TRBJ1-1	.	CASSIRDQRMTEAFF	TGTGCCAGTAGTATACGGGATCAAAGGATGACTGAAGCTTTCTTT
TRBV28	.	TRBJ1-2	TRBD1	CASSSTGGLYGYTF	TGTGCCAGCAGTTCCACAGGGGGGCTCTATGGCTACACCTTC
TRBV7-3	once	TRBJ2-3	TRBD2	CASSLRGTSGSTDTQYF	TGTGCCAGCAGCTTACGTGGGACTAGCGGAAGCACAGATACGCAGTATTTT
TRBV7-3	.	TRBJ1-1	.	CASSHEGQGLGEAFF	TGTGCCAGCAGCCACGAGGGGCAGGGGCTAGGTGAAGCTTTCTTT
TRBV5-4	once	TRBJ2-3	.	CASSLGRTSTDTQYF	TGTGCCAGCAGCTTGGGGAGGACTAGCACAGATACGCAGTATTTT
TRBV7-8	.	TRBJ2-1	.	CASSPKLGLTRGNNEQFF	TGTGCCAGCAGTCCTAAACTGGGACTGACCAGGGGGAACAATGAGCAGTTCTTC
TRBV2	.	TRBJ2-5	.	CASSPSPQGEETQYF	TGTGCCAGCAGCCCTTCCCCCCAGGGCGAAGAGACCCAGTACTTC
TRBV4-2	.	TRBJ2-5	.	CASSQEATGEEGETQYF	TGTGCCAGCAGCCAAGAGGCAACAGGGGAGGAGGGAGAGACCCAGTACTTC
TRBV6-2/TRBV6-3	.	TRBJ2-5	.	CASSYSVRRTEETQYF	TGTGCCAGCAGTTACTCTGTGCGGAGGACAGAAGAGACCCAGTACTTC
TRBV7-2	.	TRBJ2-3	TRBD2	CASSPIPAGGPGNTQYF	TGTGCCAGCAGCCCCATCCCTGCGGGAGGGCCGGGAAATACGCAGTATTTT
TRBV7-3	.	TRBJ2-7	.	CASSLRFGRRHLETPYEQYF	TGTGCCAGCAGCTTAAGGTTTGGGAGGAGACATCTAGAGACTCCCTACGAGCAGTACTTC
TRBV10-2	.	TRBJ1-2	.	CASRLVGAENYGYTF	TGCGCCAGCCGGCTAGTGGGGGCCGAGAACTATGGCTACACCTTC
TRBV20-1	.	TRBJ2-3	.	CSASRELLGTQYF	TGCAGTGCTAGTAGGGAGCTGCTCGGTACGCAGTATTTT
TRBV3-1/TRBV3-2	.	TRBJ1-1	.	CASSQGASGGVEAFF	TGTGCCAGCAGCCAAGGGGCTAGCGGGGGCGTTGAAGCTTTCTTT
TRBV7-9	.	TRBJ2-6	TRBD2	CASSLVAGGSGANVLTF	TGTGCCAGCAGCTTAGTAGCGGGGGGCTCTGGGGCCAACGTCCTGACTTTC
TRBV6-4	few	TRBJ1-5	TRBD1	CASSPGQGATQPQHF	TGTGCCAGCAGCCCGGGACAGGGGGCAACTCAGCCCCAGCATTTT
TRBV7-3	.	TRBJ2-2	TRBD1	CASSLRPPGQENTGELFF	TGTGCCAGCAGCTTACGCCCACCGGGACAGGAAAACACCGGGGAGCTGTTTTTT
TRBV6-4	.	TRBJ1-1	.	CASSPSGDMAEAFF	TGTGCCAGCAGCCCATCAGGGGATATGGCTGAAGCTTTCTTT
TRBV19	.	TRBJ1-3	.	CASRDISSGNTIYF	TGTGCCTCAAGGGACATCTCCTCTGGAAACACCATATATTTT
TRBV4-3	once	TRBJ1-1	.	CASSQDFGVTEAFF	TGCGCCAGCAGCCAAGATTTCGGGGTCACTGAAGCTTTCTTT
TRBV24-1	.	TRBJ2-5	TRBD2	CATSDPDSGEQETQYF	TGTGCCACCAGTGATCCTGATAGCGGGGAGCAAGAGACCCAGTACTTC
TRBV10-2	.	TRBJ2-4	.	CASSNPTRSDIQYF	TGCGCCAGCAGCAACCCGACTAGGAGCGACATTCAGTACTTC
TRBV2	.	TRBJ2-3	.	CASRARGITDTQYF	TGTGCCAGCAGGGCTAGGGGGATCACAGATACGCAGTATTTT
TRBV11-3	.	TRBJ2-1	TRBD2	CASSFGGGRHNEQFF	TGTGCCAGCAGCTTCGGCGGCGGGAGGCACAATGAGCAGTTCTTC
TRBV19	.	TRBJ2-1	.	CASTPRQNNEQFF	TGTGCCAGTACTCCTAGACAGAACAATGAGCAGTTCTTC
TRBV28	.	TRBJ2-4	.	CASSFNSGAGNIQYF	TGTGCCAGCAGTTTTAATTCGGGAGCTGGAAACATTCAGTACTTC
TRBV28	.	TRBJ2-1	.	CASSPPRNNEQFF	TGTGCCAGCAGCCCTCCCAGGAACAATGAGCAGTTCTTC
TRBV9	.	TRBJ2-3	.	CASSVASQGDTQYF	TGTGCCAGCAGCGTAGCTAGTCAGGGAGATACGCAGTATTTT
TRBV19	.	TRBJ1-6	TRBD1	CASRTGMAPLHF	TGTGCCAGTAGGACAGGGATGGCACCCCTCCACTTT
TRBV5-6	few	TRBJ1-3	.	CASSLQGLAGNTIYF	TGTGCCAGCAGCTTGCAGGGGCTCGCTGGAAACACCATATATTTT
TRBV7-2	.	TRBJ2-7	.	CASSPDWTYEQYF	TGTGCCAGCAGCCCGGACTGGACCTACGAGCAGTACTTC
TRBV28	.	TRBJ2-3	TRBD2	CASSRRLAGNTDTQYF	TGTGCCAGCAGTCGAAGACTAGCGGGGAACACAGATACGCAGTATTTT
TRBV7-2	.	TRBJ1-4	.	CASSLMAGANEKLFF	TGTGCCAGCAGCTTGATGGCAGGGGCTAATGAAAAACTGTTTTTT
TRBV3-1/TRBV3-2	.	TRBJ2-2	TRBD2	CASSQGGRDTGELFF	TGTGCCAGCAGCCAGGGGGGGAGGGACACCGGGGAGCTGTTTTTT
TRBV5-1	.	TRBJ2-2	TRBD1	CASSIQGINGELFF	TGCGCCAGCAGCATACAGGGGATTAACGGGGAGCTGTTTTTT
TRBV7-2	.	TRBJ2-2	TRBD1	CASSLANYRGRRTGELFF	TGTGCCAGCAGCTTAGCTAATTACAGGGGGCGGCGGACCGGGGAGCTGTTTTTT
TRBV3-1/TRBV3-2	few	TRBJ1-2	TRBD1	CASSQWAGGAEIHGYTF	TGTGCCAGCAGCCAATGGGCAGGGGGCGCAGAAATCCATGGCTACACCTTC
TRBV6-2/TRBV6-3	.	TRBJ1-2	.	CASSYQGYYGYTF	TGTGCCAGCAGTTACCAGGGATACTATGGCTACACCTTC
TRBV19	.	TRBJ2-4	.	CASSRGGEKNIQYF	TGTGCCAGTAGTAGGGGGGGCGAGAAAAACATTCAGTACTTC
TRBV28	once	TRBJ2-1	TRBD2	CASSLALAGVYEQFF	TGTGCCAGCAGTTTAGCTCTAGCGGGAGTCTATGAGCAGTTCTTC
TRBV6-5	.	TRBJ1-6	.	CASRPRNSPNSPLHF	TGTGCCAGCAGACCGCGAAACTCCCCTAATTCACCCCTCCACTTT
TRBV7-3	.	TRBJ2-5	.	CASSHASLETQYF	TGTGCCAGCAGCCACGCAAGCCTGGAGACCCAGTACTTC
TRBV7-2	few	TRBJ2-3	TRBD2	CASSLEALAGASTDTQYF	TGTGCCAGCAGCTTAGAAGCTTTAGCGGGGGCTAGCACAGATACGCAGTATTTT
TRBV7-3	.	TRBJ2-2	TRBD1	CASSLLQGASGELFF	TGTGCCAGCAGCTTACTACAGGGGGCCAGCGGGGAGCTGTTTTTT
TRBV5-4	few	TRBJ2-2	TRBD2	CASSWGLAGGTGELFF	TGTGCCAGCAGCTGGGGACTAGCGGGAGGGACCGGGGAGCTGTTTTTT
TRBV20-1	few	TRBJ2-1	TRBD2	CSASGTSGYNEQFF	TGCAGTGCTAGTGGGACTAGCGGGTACAATGAGCAGTTCTTC
TRBV5-1	few	TRBJ2-1	.	CASSVDSPNEQFF	TGCGCCAGCAGCGTGGACAGCCCCAATGAGCAGTTCTTC
TRBV27	.	TRBJ2-6	.	CASSQSATVSGANVLTF	TGTGCCAGCAGCCAGTCGGCAACAGTCTCTGGGGCCAACGTCCTGACTTTC